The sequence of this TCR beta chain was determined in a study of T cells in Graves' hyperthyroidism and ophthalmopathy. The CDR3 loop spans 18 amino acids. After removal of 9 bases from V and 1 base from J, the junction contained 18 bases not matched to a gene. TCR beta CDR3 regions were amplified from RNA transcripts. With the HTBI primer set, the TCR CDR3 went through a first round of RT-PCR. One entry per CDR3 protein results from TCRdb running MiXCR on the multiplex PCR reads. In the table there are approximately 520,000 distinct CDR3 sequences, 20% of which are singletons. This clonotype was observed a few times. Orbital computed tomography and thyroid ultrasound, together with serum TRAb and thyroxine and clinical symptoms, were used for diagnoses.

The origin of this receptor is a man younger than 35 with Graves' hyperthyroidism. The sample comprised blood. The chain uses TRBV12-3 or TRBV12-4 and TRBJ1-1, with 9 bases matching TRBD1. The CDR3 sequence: CARSLERDRDRANTEAFF. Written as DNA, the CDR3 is TGTGCCAGGAGCCTCGAGAGAGACAGGGACAGGGCGAACACTGAAGCTTTCTTT.